This is a list of T cell receptor beta chains from one sample in a study of spatial heterogeneity in lung cancer. TCRdb ran MiXCR on the 5' RACE reads and lists one entry per CDR3 protein. The table records roughly 49,000 distinct CDR3 sequences, roughly 6.5% of them present only once. The input for sequencing was PBMCs, taken at surgery. These TCRs come from a female donor with early-stage non-small cell lung cancer. Each CDR3 is given with its conserved first and last residue. The order of the fields is D gene, J gene, clone size, V gene, CDR3 protein, CDR3 DNA. D genes are given only for firm matches. Clone size is given for some rows only: seen once, a few or many times, or a class if the clone is expanded.

d_gene: .; j_gene: TRBJ2-3; abundance: many; v_gene: TRBV4-1; CDR3aa: CASSQAGLYFTDTQYF; CDR3nt: TGCGCCAGCAGCCAAGCCGGCCTATACTTCACAGATACGCAGTATTTT
d_gene: .; j_gene: TRBJ1-1; abundance: many; v_gene: TRBV10-3; CDR3aa: CAISRSQGTEAFF; CDR3nt: TGTGCCATCAGCCGTTCGCAGGGCACTGAAGCTTTCTTT
d_gene: .; j_gene: TRBJ2-1; abundance: many; v_gene: TRBV5-4; CDR3aa: CASSPAGHSSYNEQFF; CDR3nt: TGTGCCAGCAGCCCGGCGGGGCACAGCTCCTACAATGAGCAGTTCTTC
d_gene: TRBD1; j_gene: TRBJ2-7; abundance: many; v_gene: TRBV11-2; CDR3aa: CASSFSGQSYEQYF; CDR3nt: TGTGCCAGCAGCTTTTCGGGACAGTCCTACGAGCAGTACTTC
d_gene: TRBD1; j_gene: TRBJ1-5; abundance: many; v_gene: TRBV6-4; CDR3aa: CATEQGPDLVQPQHF; CDR3nt: TGTGCCACAGAACAGGGGCCCGACTTGGTTCAGCCCCAGCATTTT
d_gene: TRBD1; j_gene: TRBJ2-7; abundance: many; v_gene: TRBV28; CDR3aa: CASSRQGSAYEQYF; CDR3nt: TGTGCCAGCAGTCGACAGGGGTCGGCCTACGAGCAGTACTTC
d_gene: TRBD1; j_gene: TRBJ1-1; abundance: .; v_gene: TRBV5-4; CDR3aa: CASSSGQGTAFF; CDR3nt: TGTGCCAGCAGCTCAGGACAGGGTACCGCTTTCTTT
d_gene: TRBD2; j_gene: TRBJ2-3; abundance: many; v_gene: TRBV2; CDR3aa: CASDRGVSTDTQYF; CDR3nt: TGTGCCAGCGACCGGGGGGTAAGCACAGATACGCAGTATTTT
d_gene: TRBD1; j_gene: TRBJ1-6; abundance: .; v_gene: TRBV12-3/TRBV12-4; CDR3aa: CASSPRTGTSSYNSPLHF; CDR3nt: TGTGCCAGCAGTCCTCGGACAGGGACAAGCTCCTATAATTCACCCCTCCACTTT
d_gene: .; j_gene: TRBJ2-5; abundance: many; v_gene: TRBV3-1; CDR3aa: CASSPTRLVASRVTQYF; CDR3nt: TGTGCCAGCAGCCCGACCCGACTGGTAGCCAGCCGAGTGACCCAGTACTTC
d_gene: .; j_gene: TRBJ1-2; abundance: many; v_gene: TRBV3-1; CDR3aa: CASSQQGLGGYTF; CDR3nt: TGTGCCAGCAGCCAACAGGGTTTAGGAGGCTACACCTTC
d_gene: .; j_gene: TRBJ1-6; abundance: .; v_gene: TRBV6-1; CDR3aa: CASKGNRVVPLHF; CDR3nt: TGTGCCAGCAAAGGGAATCGTGTGGTTCCCCTCCACTTT
d_gene: .; j_gene: TRBJ1-6; abundance: .; v_gene: TRBV12-5; CDR3aa: CASGRDYSPLHF; CDR3nt: TGTGCTAGTGGGCGTGACTATTCACCCCTCCACTTT
d_gene: .; j_gene: TRBJ1-2; abundance: .; v_gene: TRBV28; CDR3aa: CASSPLGGPNYGYTF; CDR3nt: TGTGCCAGCAGTCCCCTGGGCGGGCCCAACTATGGCTACACCTTC
d_gene: .; j_gene: TRBJ2-3; abundance: .; v_gene: TRBV7-3; CDR3aa: CASSLLGSSTDTQYF; CDR3nt: TGTGCCAGCAGCCTCCTAGGGTCTAGCACAGATACGCAGTATTTT
d_gene: .; j_gene: TRBJ2-3; abundance: .; v_gene: TRBV11-2; CDR3aa: CASSPPHDTQYF; CDR3nt: TGTGCCAGCAGCCCACCGCACGATACGCAGTATTTT
d_gene: TRBD2; j_gene: TRBJ2-1; abundance: many; v_gene: TRBV20-1; CDR3aa: CSARIPNMTSLYNEQFF; CDR3nt: TGCAGTGCTAGGATACCCAACATGACTAGCCTTTACAATGAGCAGTTCTTC
d_gene: .; j_gene: TRBJ1-4; abundance: many; v_gene: TRBV3-1; CDR3aa: CASSQDYTLKKLFF; CDR3nt: TGTGCCAGCAGCCAAGACTACACCTTAAAGAAACTGTTTTTT
d_gene: .; j_gene: TRBJ2-1; abundance: .; v_gene: TRBV2; CDR3aa: CASSEGGLNNEQFF; CDR3nt: TGTGCCAGCAGTGAAGGTGGGCTCAACAATGAGCAGTTCTTC
d_gene: .; j_gene: TRBJ2-5; abundance: .; v_gene: TRBV7-2; CDR3aa: CASSRTLGGVGTQYF; CDR3nt: TGTGCCAGCAGCCGCACATTAGGGGGAGTCGGGACCCAGTACTTC
d_gene: .; j_gene: TRBJ2-7; abundance: many; v_gene: TRBV10-3; CDR3aa: CAISGTASSYEQYF; CDR3nt: TGTGCCATCAGCGGGACGGCCAGCTCCTACGAGCAGTACTTC
d_gene: .; j_gene: TRBJ1-1; abundance: many; v_gene: TRBV7-9; CDR3aa: CASKYEPPEAFF; CDR3nt: TGTGCCAGCAAATATGAGCCTCCTGAAGCTTTCTTT
d_gene: TRBD2; j_gene: TRBJ2-2; abundance: many; v_gene: TRBV29-1; CDR3aa: CSVEHPRTSGGRNTGELFF; CDR3nt: TGCAGCGTTGAACATCCCCGGACTAGCGGGGGCCGGAACACCGGGGAGCTGTTTTTT
d_gene: TRBD2; j_gene: TRBJ2-1; abundance: .; v_gene: TRBV11-3; CDR3aa: CASSLGLAGGYEQFF; CDR3nt: TGTGCCAGCAGCTTAGGACTAGCGGGGGGTTATGAGCAGTTCTTC
d_gene: .; j_gene: TRBJ2-3; abundance: many; v_gene: TRBV7-2; CDR3aa: CASSLTAGTDTQYF; CDR3nt: TGTGCCAGCAGCTTAACGGCGGGCACAGATACGCAGTATTTT
d_gene: TRBD1; j_gene: TRBJ2-5; abundance: many; v_gene: TRBV7-9; CDR3aa: CASSPRDRETETQYF; CDR3nt: TGTGCCAGCAGCCCGAGGGACAGGGAAACGGAGACCCAGTACTTC
d_gene: .; j_gene: TRBJ1-6; abundance: .; v_gene: TRBV6-5; CDR3aa: CASLRSAAANSPLHF; CDR3nt: TGTGCCAGCCTCCGATCGGCAGCGGCTAATTCACCCCTCCACTTT
d_gene: TRBD1; j_gene: TRBJ1-6; abundance: many; v_gene: TRBV29-1; CDR3aa: CSAKTGEGAPLHF; CDR3nt: TGCAGCGCCAAGACAGGGGAGGGGGCACCCCTCCACTTT
d_gene: .; j_gene: TRBJ2-1; abundance: many; v_gene: TRBV18; CDR3aa: CASSPPRGGNEQFF; CDR3nt: TGTGCCAGCTCACCACCCCGTGGGGGCAATGAGCAGTTCTTC
d_gene: .; j_gene: TRBJ2-5; abundance: .; v_gene: TRBV2; CDR3aa: CASKRTGPRGETQYF; CDR3nt: TGTGCCAGCAAACGAACCGGGCCGAGGGGGGAGACCCAGTACTTC
d_gene: .; j_gene: TRBJ2-2; abundance: many; v_gene: TRBV4-3; CDR3aa: CASSPNPWGANTGELFF; CDR3nt: TGCGCCAGCAGCCCCAACCCCTGGGGGGCGAACACCGGGGAGCTGTTTTTT
d_gene: .; j_gene: TRBJ1-3; abundance: many; v_gene: TRBV12-3/TRBV12-4; CDR3aa: CASSPRLSGNTIYF; CDR3nt: TGTGCCAGCAGCCCTAGATTATCGGGAAACACCATATATTTT
d_gene: .; j_gene: TRBJ2-2; abundance: many; v_gene: TRBV13; CDR3aa: CASSPGTALTGELFF; CDR3nt: TGTGCCAGCAGCCCCGGGACGGCACTCACCGGGGAGCTGTTTTTT
d_gene: .; j_gene: TRBJ1-2; abundance: .; v_gene: TRBV25-1; CDR3aa: CASSDFYGYTF; CDR3nt: TGTGCCAGCAGCGATTTCTATGGCTACACCTTC
d_gene: .; j_gene: TRBJ1-1; abundance: few; v_gene: TRBV7-3; CDR3aa: CASSLDQRTEAFF; CDR3nt: TGTGCCAGCAGCTTAGACCAACGTACTGAAGCTTTCTTT
d_gene: .; j_gene: TRBJ1-1; abundance: many; v_gene: TRBV28; CDR3aa: CASSFRRQSLGSEAFF; CDR3nt: TGTGCCAGCAGTTTTCGTCGGCAGTCCCTAGGTAGTGAAGCTTTCTTT
d_gene: .; j_gene: TRBJ1-1; abundance: many; v_gene: TRBV5-1; CDR3aa: CASSLSPLDTEAFF; CDR3nt: TGCGCCAGCAGCTTGTCCCCATTGGACACTGAAGCTTTCTTT
d_gene: TRBD1; j_gene: TRBJ1-5; abundance: many; v_gene: TRBV20-1; CDR3aa: CSAPGQGNQPQHF; CDR3nt: TGCAGTGCACCTGGACAGGGGAATCAGCCCCAGCATTTT
d_gene: .; j_gene: TRBJ1-4; abundance: many; v_gene: TRBV2; CDR3aa: CASSPPLEKLFF; CDR3nt: TGTGCCAGCAGTCCCCCACTAGAAAAACTGTTTTTT